The present TCR beta chain was sequenced within a study of T cell responses to AZD1222 COVID-19 vaccine. The data were produced by immunoSEQ multiplex PCR, yet TCRdb's version contains in-frame clones alone and is incomplete. Seen here are more than 95,000 clones, 85% to 95% observed once, and the top ten hold more than 2.5%. Study results and caveats: Recipients of two AZD1222 doses showed rising Spike-specific TCR breadth and depth. Baseline seropositivity characterized only a handful of AZD1222 recipients.

This CDR3 spans 19 amino acids. CDR1 and CDR2 from the germline V gene are SGHRS and YFSETQ. V shed 1 base, J shed 0 bases, and the junction held 14 bases outside the gene matches. As to this clone: Its antigen is currently unknown.

This clonotype was obtained from an adult in good health. This sequence joins TRBV5-1 and TRBJ2-3; 7 bases are shared with TRBD2. The sample was peripheral blood, taken on day 0 of AZD1222 vaccination. CDR3 DNA sequence: TGCGCCAGCAGCTTGCGAGGGACCTCGGGGGGAGGGAGCACAGATACGCAGTATTTT. Translated: CASSLRGTSGGGSTDTQYF.